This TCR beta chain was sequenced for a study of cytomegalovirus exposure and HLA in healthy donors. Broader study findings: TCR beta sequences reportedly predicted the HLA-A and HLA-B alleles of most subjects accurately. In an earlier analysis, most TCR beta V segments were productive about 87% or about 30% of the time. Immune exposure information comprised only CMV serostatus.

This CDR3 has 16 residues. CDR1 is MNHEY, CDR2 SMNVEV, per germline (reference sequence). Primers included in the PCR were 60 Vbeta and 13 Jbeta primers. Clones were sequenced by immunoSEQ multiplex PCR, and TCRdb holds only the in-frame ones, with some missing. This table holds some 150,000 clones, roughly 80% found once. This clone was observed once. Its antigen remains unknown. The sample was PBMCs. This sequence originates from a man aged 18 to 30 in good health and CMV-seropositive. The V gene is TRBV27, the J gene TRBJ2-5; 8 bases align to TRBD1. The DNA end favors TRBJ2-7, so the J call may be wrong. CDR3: CASSPHRTGKDYEQYF. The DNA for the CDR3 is TGTGCCAGCAGTCCTCACCGGACAGGGAAAGACTACGAGCAGTACTTC.